Listed here is a single TCR beta chain. This table comes from immunoSEQ multiplex PCR, and its TCRdb copy is limited to in-frame clones, with some not included. This table holds some 90,000 clones, 85% to 90% found once. The source of the sample is a study of control samples from healthy donors and cancer patients. Trimming took 5 bases from V and 12 from J, leaving 14 bases between them. The CDR3 has 11 residues. In germline, CDR1 is SGHNT, CDR2 YYREEE (reference sequence). The chain couples TRBV5-4 to TRBJ1-1; perhaps TRBD1 as D (5 bases). This TCR was recovered from a woman aged 60-75 years in good health. The sequencing sample was made of blood. The CDR3 DNA follows: TGTGCCAGCAGGGCAGGGATGACGACTTTCTTT. Encoded protein: CASRAGMTTFF.